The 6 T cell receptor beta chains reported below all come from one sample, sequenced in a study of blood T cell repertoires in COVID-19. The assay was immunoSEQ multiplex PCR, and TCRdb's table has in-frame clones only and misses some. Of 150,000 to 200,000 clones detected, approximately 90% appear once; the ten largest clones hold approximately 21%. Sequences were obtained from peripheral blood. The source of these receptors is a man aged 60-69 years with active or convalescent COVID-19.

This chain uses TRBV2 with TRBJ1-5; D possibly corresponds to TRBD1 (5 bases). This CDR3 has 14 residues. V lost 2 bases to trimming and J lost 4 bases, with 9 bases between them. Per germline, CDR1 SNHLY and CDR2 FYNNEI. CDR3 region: CASSETGKNQPQHF. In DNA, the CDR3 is TGTGCCAGCAGTGAAACAGGCAAGAATCAGCCCCAGCATTTT.

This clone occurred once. CDR3 in DNA: TGCGCCAGCAGCTTGTCCGGCGGGGTACAGACGGGGGAGCTGTTTTTT. Translating it yields CASSLSGGVQTGELFF. J is TRBJ2-2 and V is TRBV5-1, with a possible D match to TRBD2 (6 bases). The length of the CDR3 is 16 residues. V lost 1 base and J lost 8, with 18 bases in between. Per germline, CDR1 SGHRS and CDR2 YFSETQ.

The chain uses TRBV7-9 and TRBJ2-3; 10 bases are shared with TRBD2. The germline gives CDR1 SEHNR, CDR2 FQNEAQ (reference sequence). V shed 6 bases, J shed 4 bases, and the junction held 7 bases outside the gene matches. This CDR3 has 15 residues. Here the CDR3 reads CASRFSGGKSDTQYF. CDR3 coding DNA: TGTGCCAGCAGATTTAGCGGGGGGAAGTCAGATACGCAGTATTTT.

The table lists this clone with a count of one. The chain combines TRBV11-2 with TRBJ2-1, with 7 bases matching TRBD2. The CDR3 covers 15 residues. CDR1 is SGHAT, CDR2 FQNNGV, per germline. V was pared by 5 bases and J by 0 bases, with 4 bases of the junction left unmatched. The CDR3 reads CASSPRGSSYNEQFF. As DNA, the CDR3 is TGTGCCAGCAGCCCGCGGGGGAGCTCCTACAATGAGCAGTTCTTC. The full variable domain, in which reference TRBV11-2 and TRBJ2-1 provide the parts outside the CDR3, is EAGVAQSPRYKIIEKRQSVAFWCNPISGHATLYWYQQILGQGPKLLIQFQNNGVVDDSQLPKDRFSAERLKGVDSTLKIQPAKLEDSAVYLCASSPRGSSYNEQFFGPGTRLTVL.

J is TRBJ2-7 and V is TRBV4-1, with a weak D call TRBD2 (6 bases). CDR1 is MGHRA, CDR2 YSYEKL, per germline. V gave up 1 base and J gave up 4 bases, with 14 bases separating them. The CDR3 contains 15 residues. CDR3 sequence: CASSQGEGLGYEQYF. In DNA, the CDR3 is TGCGCCAGCAGCCAAGGAGAGGGACTGGGGTACGAGCAGTACTTC.

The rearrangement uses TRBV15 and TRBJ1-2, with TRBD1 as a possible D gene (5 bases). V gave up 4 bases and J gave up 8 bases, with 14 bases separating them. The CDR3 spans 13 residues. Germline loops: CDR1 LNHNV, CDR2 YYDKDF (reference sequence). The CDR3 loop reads CATSNPDNLGYTF. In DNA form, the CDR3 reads TGTGCCACCAGCAATCCGGACAATCTCGGCTACACCTTC.